These T cell receptor beta chains were read from a single sample in a study of cytomegalovirus exposure and HLA in healthy donors. Some clones are missing from TCRdb's copy, which holds only in-frame ones; the method was immunoSEQ multiplex PCR. The sample includes about 170,000 clones, approximately 86% of them seen just once. The source material was PBMCs. All receptors come from a woman between 18 and 29 years old in good health and CMV-seronegative. The CDR3 runs from the conserved cysteine through the conserved F or W. A D gene is named only where the DNA matches it firmly. Expanded clones get a size class; other rows say once, few or many, or leave the size out.

j_call: TRBJ2-5; v_call: TRBV9; d_call: .; clone_size: .; cdr3_aa: CASSPLAGKTQYF; cdr3_nt: TGTGCCAGCAGCCCTCTTGCGGGAAAGACCCAGTACTTC
j_call: TRBJ1-6; v_call: TRBV6-1; d_call: .; clone_size: .; cdr3_aa: CASSEGRGNSPLHF; cdr3_nt: TGTGCCAGCAGTGAGGGCAGGGGTAATTCACCCCTCCACTTT
j_call: TRBJ1-2; v_call: TRBV10-1; d_call: TRBD1; clone_size: .; cdr3_aa: CASSESRTGYGYTF; cdr3_nt: TGCGCCAGCAGTGAGTCGAGGACAGGGTATGGCTACACCTTC
j_call: TRBJ1-1; v_call: TRBV18; d_call: .; clone_size: .; cdr3_aa: CASSLSEVTEAFF; cdr3_nt: TGTGCCAGCTCACTCTCAGAGGTTACTGAAGCTTTCTTT
j_call: TRBJ2-3; v_call: TRBV28; d_call: TRBD1; clone_size: .; cdr3_aa: CASSTPDGQGADTQYF; cdr3_nt: TGTGCCAGCAGTACCCCCGACGGACAGGGCGCAGATACGCAGTATTTT
j_call: TRBJ1-2; v_call: TRBV5-4; d_call: TRBD1; clone_size: .; cdr3_aa: CASSSGQGALPPPRRGYTF; cdr3_nt: TGTGCCAGCAGCTCCGGACAGGGGGCTCTTCCACCTCCGAGAAGGGGCTACACCTTC
j_call: TRBJ2-7; v_call: TRBV29-1; d_call: TRBD2; clone_size: .; cdr3_aa: CSVEASEAGGLYEQYF; cdr3_nt: TGCAGCGTTGAAGCAAGTGAAGCGGGAGGCCTCTACGAGCAGTACTTC
j_call: TRBJ2-7; v_call: TRBV19; d_call: .; clone_size: once; cdr3_aa: CASSAPGHLPYEQYF; cdr3_nt: TGTGCCAGTAGTGCACCGGGACATTTACCCTACGAGCAGTACTTC
j_call: TRBJ1-2; v_call: TRBV6-5; d_call: .; clone_size: .; cdr3_aa: CASSPTTGISYGYTF; cdr3_nt: TGTGCCAGCAGTCCAACCACAGGGATTTCATATGGCTACACCTTC
j_call: TRBJ2-7; v_call: TRBV5-4; d_call: .; clone_size: .; cdr3_aa: CASSLSTDVYEQYF; cdr3_nt: TGTGCCAGCAGCTTGAGCACAGACGTCTACGAGCAGTACTTC
j_call: TRBJ2-1; v_call: TRBV19; d_call: .; clone_size: .; cdr3_aa: CASSKWTAHNEQFF; cdr3_nt: TGTGCCAGTAGTAAGTGGACAGCGCACAATGAGCAGTTCTTC
j_call: TRBJ1-2; v_call: TRBV30; d_call: .; clone_size: .; cdr3_aa: CAWVVGGANYGYTF; cdr3_nt: TGTGCCTGGGTGGTAGGAGGGGCAAACTATGGCTACACCTTC
j_call: TRBJ1-6; v_call: TRBV2; d_call: TRBD1; clone_size: once; cdr3_aa: CASSARQGSESPLHF; cdr3_nt: TGTGCCAGCAGTGCGAGACAGGGGTCAGAATCACCCCTCCACTTT
j_call: TRBJ2-1; v_call: TRBV28; d_call: TRBD1; clone_size: .; cdr3_aa: CASSSLGTANNEQFF; cdr3_nt: TGTGCCAGCAGTTCCCTCGGGACAGCAAACAATGAGCAGTTCTTC
j_call: TRBJ1-4; v_call: TRBV13; d_call: .; clone_size: .; cdr3_aa: CASSYSRGGREKLFF; cdr3_nt: TGTGCCAGCAGCTATAGCAGGGGCGGAAGGGAAAAACTGTTTTTT
j_call: TRBJ2-3; v_call: TRBV2; d_call: TRBD2; clone_size: .; cdr3_aa: CASSFPHPTTGGSTDTQYF; cdr3_nt: TGTGCCAGCAGTTTTCCCCATCCGACAACGGGGGGGTCCACAGATACGCAGTATTTT
j_call: TRBJ1-1; v_call: TRBV4-1; d_call: .; clone_size: .; cdr3_aa: CASSQVEGSEAFF; cdr3_nt: TGCGCCAGCAGCCAAGTCGAGGGATCTGAAGCTTTCTTT
j_call: TRBJ1-3; v_call: TRBV7-6; d_call: TRBD1; clone_size: .; cdr3_aa: CASSPNRGDTIYF; cdr3_nt: TGTGCCAGCAGCCCTAACAGGGGAGACACCATATATTTT
j_call: TRBJ2-3; v_call: TRBV11-3; d_call: TRBD2; clone_size: .; cdr3_aa: CASSLGTSGISTDTQYF; cdr3_nt: TGTGCCAGCAGCTTAGGTACTAGCGGTATTAGCACAGATACGCAGTATTTT